The sequence of this T cell receptor (beta chain) was determined in a study of regulatory T cells in long-lasting Graves disease. J was trimmed by 3 bases and V by 3 bases; bases with no gene match: 4. From germline, CDR1 is LNHNV and CDR2 YYDKDF (reference sequence). This CDR3 contains 16 residues. The sample holds many counts of this clonotype. The time point: newly diagnosed GD, antithyroid drugs for less than 3 months. Researchers made the TCR library from RNA that was extracted from PBMCs. Relying on iRepertoire HTBI primers and Arm-PCR of CDR3 regions, the team built TCR beta libraries. TCRdb recomputed calls from the multiplex PCR reads with MiXCR, one row per CDR3 protein. The sample consists of around 420,000 distinct CDR3 sequences, 15% of them appearing once. Another study also made use of these data, one on T cells in Graves' hyperthyroidism and ophthalmopathy.

This specimen was peripheral blood mononuclear cells (PBMCs), taken at new diagnosis, from a patient treated with antithyroid drugs. The receptor was derived from a woman aged 40 to 50 with Graves disease. This sequence joins TRBV15 and TRBJ2-2; 10 bases match TRBD1. The CDR3 sequence: CATSRDRGLYTGELFF. The DNA for the CDR3 is TGTGCCACCAGCAGGGACAGGGGGTTGTACACCGGGGAGCTGTTTTTT.